This TCR beta chain was found in a study of blood T cell repertoires in COVID-19. Measured with immunoSEQ multiplex PCR; TCRdb has only the in-frame clones, and not every one. The sample holds fewer than 150,000 clones, around three quarters seen once. Trimming left V 10 bases short and J 0 bases short, with 14 bases between. The CDR3 covers 14 residues. Germline assignment: CDR1 PRHDT and CDR2 FYEKMQ (reference sequence). The chain links TRBV13 to TRBJ2-3; D possibly corresponds to TRBD1 (5 bases). The source material was peripheral blood. The receptor comes from a human donor in a cohort sampled during active COVID-19. The CDR3 DNA follows: TGTGCCACCCTCAGGGCGACTAGCACAGATACGCAGTATTTT. Protein sequence: CATLRATSTDTQYF.